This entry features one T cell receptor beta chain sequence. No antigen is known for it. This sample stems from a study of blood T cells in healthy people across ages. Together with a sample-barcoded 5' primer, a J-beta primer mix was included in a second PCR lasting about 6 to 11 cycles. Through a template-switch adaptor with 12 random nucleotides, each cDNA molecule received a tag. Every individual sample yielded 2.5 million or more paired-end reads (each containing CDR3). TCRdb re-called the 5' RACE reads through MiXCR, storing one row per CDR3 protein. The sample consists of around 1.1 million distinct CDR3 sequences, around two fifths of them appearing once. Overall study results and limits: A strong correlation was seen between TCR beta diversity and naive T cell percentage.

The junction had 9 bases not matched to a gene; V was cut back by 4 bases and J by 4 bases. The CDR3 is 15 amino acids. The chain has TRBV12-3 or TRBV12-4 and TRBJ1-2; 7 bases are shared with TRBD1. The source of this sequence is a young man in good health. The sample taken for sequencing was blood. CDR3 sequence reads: CASSSATGWGYGYTF. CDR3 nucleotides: TGTGCCAGCAGTTCCGCGACAGGGTGGGGCTATGGCTACACCTTC.